This T cell receptor beta chain was recovered during a study of T cell repertoires in cytomegalovirus infection. Across the study: CMV infection together with matching HLA type was indicated by public TCR beta signatures. Regarding the study as a whole: There were carriers of CMV plus the relevant HLA, and cumulative public TCR beta family frequency identified them.

On this clonotype itself: Its antigen is as yet unknown.

CDR1 and CDR2 from the germline V gene are KGHSH and LQKENI. The CDR3 loop spans 19 amino acids. Trimming cost V 1 base and J 0 bases; bases outside gene matches: 11. TCRdb re-called the reads through MiXCR, storing one row per CDR3 protein. The data hold 70,000 to 75,000 distinct CDR3 sequences, with 4% observed a single time. The V call is TRBV18, the J call TRBJ2-2; 7 nucleotides agree with TRBD1. The receptor was derived from a human donor in good health (CMV status not recorded). Some clones in this sample may be carry-over from other donors' samples. The sequenced sample was PBMCs. The CDR3 loop is CASSPLNRGRLTNTGELFF. In DNA, the CDR3 is TGTGCCAGCTCACCACTGAACAGGGGAAGACTAACGAACACCGGGGAGCTGTTTTTT. Using reference TRBV18 and TRBJ2-2 for the parts outside the CDR3, the full variable domain is NAGVMQNPRHLVRRRGQEARLRCSPMKGHSHVYWYRQLPEEGLKFMVYLQKENIIDESGMPKERFSAEFPKEGPSILRIQQVVRGDSAAYFCASSPLNRGRLTNTGELFFGEGSRLTVL.